This passage covers 22 T cell receptor beta chains from one sample sequenced in a study of blood T cell repertoires in COVID-19 (dated by TCRdb to about 2020). The library relied on the immunoSEQ multiplex PCR assay. TCRdb took over this immuneACCESS table, retaining in-frame rearrangements with V and J assigned. Such tables are incomplete; in checked studies, under half of the missing clones stem from an unresolved V gene, and the remainder is unexplained. The sample includes roughly 300,000 clones, with roughly 88% observed a single time. Approximately 2.4% of the sample comes from the top ten. What was sequenced was PBMCs or T cells enriched from blood (not recorded which). The origin of the receptors is a woman aged 40 to 50 with acute COVID-19.

The chain employs TRBV14 and TRBJ2-7; D is possibly TRBD2 (6 bases). The CDR3 spans 16 residues. Germline assignment: CDR1 SGHDN and CDR2 FVKESK. V was shortened by 0 bases and J by 3 bases, with 15 bases between the two germline ends. The CDR3 nucleotides are TGTGCCAGCAGCCAAGAAGGGAGGCCATCCGTCTACGAGCAGTACTTC. This gives the protein CASSQEGRPSVYEQYF.

This chain links TRBV20-1 with TRBJ1-1, with a tentative D call TRBD1 (6 bases). Looked up from germline, CDR1 is DFQATT and CDR2 is SNEGSKA (reference sequence). The CDR3 covers 13 residues. V lost 6 bases to trimming and J lost 9 bases, with 20 bases between them. CDR3 DNA: TGCAGTGCCAGTCCACAGGGAAAGGACCAAGCTTTCTTT. Translated, it gives CSASPQGKDQAFF.

This chain links TRBV5-1 with TRBJ1-1; D is perhaps TRBD1 (6 bases). Deletions cut 2 bases from V and 1 base from J, with 9 bases between. CDR3 length equals 14 residues. CDR1 SGHRS and CDR2 YFSETQ come from the germline V gene. Written as DNA, the CDR3 is TGCGCCAGCAGCTTTTTGGGGGCGAACACTGAAGCTTTCTTT. Translated: CASSFLGANTEAFF. Drawing the rest from reference TRBV5-1 and TRBJ1-1, the complete variable domain is KAGVTQTPRYLIKTRGQQVTLSCSPISGHRSVSWYQQTPGQGLQFLFEYFSETQRNKGNFPGRFSGRQFSNSRSEMNVSTLELGDSALYLCASSFLGANTEAFFGQGTRLTVV.

This clone was found a few times. The chain has TRBV5-6 and TRBJ2-2, with D possibly matching TRBD2 (6 bases). V lost 1 base, J lost 5 bases, and 12 bases lay in between. The CDR3 length is 15 residues. Germline V gene lookup returns CDR1 SGHDT and CDR2 YYEEEE. The CDR3 coding sequence is TGTGCCAGCAGCTTGCCCGGGAGCGTTACCGGGGAGCTGTTTTTT. This codes for CASSLPGSVTGELFF.

The rearrangement links TRBV12-3 or TRBV12-4 to TRBJ2-7; 7 positions match TRBD1. This CDR3 has 13 amino acids. V lost 4 bases, J lost 3 bases, and 3 bases stayed unmatched. The CDR3 protein is CASSWGTDYEQYF. CDR3 coding DNA: TGTGCCAGCAGTTGGGGGACAGACTACGAGCAGTACTTC.

The chain employs TRBV7-8 and TRBJ2-5; 11 bases agree with TRBD2. The CDR3 consists of 17 residues. Germline V gene lookup returns CDR1 SGHVS and CDR2 FQNEAQ. J was trimmed by 5 bases and V by 1 base; bases with no gene match: 9. CDR3 coding DNA: TGTGCCAGCAGCTTAGGGGGACTAGCGGAAACCGGGGAGACCCAGTACTTC. This codes for CASSLGGLAETGETQYF.

The chain employs TRBV28 and TRBJ1-3; 8 bases agree with TRBD1. The CDR3 length is 16 residues. With 3 bases clipped from V and 0 bases from J, the junction kept 4 bases outside the gene matches. CDR1 is MDHEN, CDR2 SYDVKM, per germline. DNA for the CDR3: TGTGCCAGCAGTTTGGTCAGGGGGCCCTCTGGAAACACCATATATTTT. Translating gives CASSLVRGPSGNTIYF.

The chain couples TRBV10-3 to TRBJ1-2; 7 nucleotides line up with TRBD1. The CDR3 consists of 13 residues. J gave up 4 bases and V 6 bases, and 5 bases lay outside the gene matches. Germline values: CDR1 ENHRY, CDR2 SYGVKD. The CDR3 coding sequence is TGTGCCATCAGCCCGGGACAGACCTATGGCTACACCTTC. Its protein product is CAISPGQTYGYTF.

The chain uses TRBV2 and TRBJ2-5, with 7 nucleotides matching TRBD2. The junction had 12 bases not matched to a gene; V was cut back by 6 bases and J by 2 bases. There are 16 residues in the CDR3. CDR1 is SNHLY and CDR2 is FYNNEI in the germline V gene. The CDR3 nucleotides are TGTGCCAGCAGGCTAGGTGGACTAGTTCCACAAGAGACCCAGTACTTC. Translated: CASRLGGLVPQETQYF.

Only one count was recorded for this clone. V usage is TRBV7-9 and J usage is TRBJ2-1; TRBD2 is a possible D gene (7 bases). The germline V gene has CDR1 SEHNR and CDR2 FQNEAQ (reference sequence). CDR3 length equals 15 residues. V lost 4 bases to trimming and J lost 2 bases, with 12 bases between them. The CDR3: CASSSDGGPYNEQFF. For the CDR3, the DNA is TGTGCCAGCAGCTCTGACGGGGGGCCCTACAATGAGCAGTTCTTC.

This clone was detected a few times. CDR3 DNA sequence: TGTGCCACCAGTGTCCCCAGACAGGGTGCTACAGATACGCAGTATTTT. Its translation: CATSVPRQGATDTQYF. The chain uses TRBV24-1 and TRBJ2-3, with 7 bases identical to TRBD1. Looked up from germline, CDR1 is KGHDR and CDR2 is SFDVKD. The junction had 10 bases not matched to a gene; V was cut back by 5 bases and J by 3 bases. This CDR3 has 16 residues.

This clone is a singleton in its sample. The J gene is TRBJ1-5, the V gene TRBV28, with unresolved D. Germline values: CDR1 MDHEN, CDR2 SYDVKM. Trimming removed 5 bases at V and 6 bases at J, with 26 bases between. The CDR3 has 18 residues. The CDR3 DNA is TGTGCCAGCAGTCCTCTGCGTCCGAGGGAGCTCCCGGGTCAGCCCCAGCATTTT. Protein sequence: CASSPLRPRELPGQPQHF.

This chain connects TRBV28 to TRBJ1-1; 8 nucleotides align to TRBD1. The V segment lost 5 bases and the J segment 3 bases; nucleotides outside the gene matches: 8. This CDR3 is 15 amino acids long. CDR1 is MDHEN and CDR2 is SYDVKM in the germline V gene. The CDR3: CASSHRDRLHTEAFF. In nucleotides, the CDR3 is TGTGCCAGCAGTCACCGGGACAGGTTGCACACTGAAGCTTTCTTT.

CDR3 bases: TGTGCCTGGAGTGGACAGGGGTGGTACGAGCAGTACTTC. It translates to CAWSGQGWYEQYF. The rearrangement joins TRBV30 to TRBJ2-7, with 8 nucleotides matching TRBD1. The junction had 3 bases not matched to a gene; V was cut back by 1 base and J by 4 bases. The V gene's germline CDR1 is GTSNPN and CDR2 SVGIG (reference sequence). There are 13 residues in the CDR3.

CDR3 nucleotides: TGTGCCAGCAGCTTACCACCGGGACAGGGTACTGTTCGCTATGGCTACACCTTC. Protein sequence: CASSLPPGQGTVRYGYTF. The chain carries TRBV7-2 and TRBJ1-2; the match to TRBD1 covers 9 bases. V gave up 2 bases and J gave up 4 bases; unmatched junction bases: 14. The germline CDR1 and CDR2 sequences are SGHTA and FQGNSA. The CDR3 sequence is 18 residues long.

The rearrangement joins TRBV5-1 to TRBJ2-7, with D unresolved. The germline V gene encodes CDR1 SGHRS and CDR2 YFSETQ. The CDR3 sequence is 13 residues long. Between the trimmed V and J ends, which lost 5 bases and 0 bases, there was a span of 9 bases. The chain's CDR3 is CASRPTLSYEQYF. The CDR3 region has the DNA TGCGCCAGCAGGCCCACTCTCTCCTACGAGCAGTACTTC.

V and J are TRBV19 and TRBJ2-7, with 12 bases matching TRBD2. CDR1 and CDR2 from the germline V gene are LNHDA and SQIVND (reference sequence). This CDR3 region has 14 residues. Trimming cost V 7 bases and J 5 bases; bases outside gene matches: 6. CDR3 nucleotides: TGTGCCAGTACTAGCGGGAGGGATAGGAACGAGCAGTACTTC. This gives the protein CASTSGRDRNEQYF.

The chain uses TRBV11-3 and TRBJ2-2; 9 nucleotides align to TRBD1. In germline, CDR1 is SGHNT, CDR2 YENEEA. The CDR3 covers 15 residues. V lost 5 bases and J lost 6; bases outside the gene matches: 7. CDR3 sequence (DNA): TGTGCCAGCAGCCTCGGGACAGGGAGGGCCGGGGAGCTGTTTTTT. Residues: CASSLGTGRAGELFF. Drawing the rest from reference TRBV11-3 and TRBJ2-2, the complete variable domain is EAGVVQSPRYKIIEKKQPVAFWCNPISGHNTLYWYLQNLGQGPELLIRYENEEAVDDSQLPKDRFSAERLKGVDSTLKIQPAELGDSAVYLCASSLGTGRAGELFFGEGSRLTVL.

The rearrangement joins TRBV6-5 to TRBJ1-2; tentative D call: TRBD1 (5 bases). Per the germline V gene, CDR1 is MNHEY and CDR2 is SVGAGI. V was shortened by 6 bases and J by 1 base, with 12 bases between the two germline ends. The CDR3 runs to 14 residues. Written as DNA, the CDR3 is TGTGCCAGCAGGTCGGGGGTAATTAACTATGGCTACACCTTC. Amino acid sequence: CASRSGVINYGYTF.

The chain's CDR3 is CATSRQGSGKLFF. In nucleotides, the CDR3 is TGTGCCACCAGCCGACAGGGATCAGGAAAACTGTTTTTT. The chain links TRBV24-1 to TRBJ1-4; TRBD1 agrees at 7 bases. Germline assignment: CDR1 KGHDR and CDR2 SFDVKD. J gave up 10 bases and V 7 bases, and 8 bases lay outside the gene matches. The CDR3 is made up of 13 amino acids.

The rearrangement uses TRBV7-9 and TRBJ2-7; TRBD2 matches at 7 bases. The germline CDR1 and CDR2 sequences are SEHNR and FQNEAQ (reference sequence). The CDR3 covers 14 residues. Germline trimming cut 5 bases from V and 5 bases from J; bases unmatched to any gene: 9. CDR3 protein: CASSPGTTKNEQYF. CDR3 bases: TGTGCCAGCAGCCCCGGGACTACTAAAAACGAGCAGTACTTC.

The V gene is TRBV6-2 or TRBV6-3, the J gene TRBJ2-5; D gene unclear. The CDR3 totals 13 residues. V lost 6 bases and J lost 9, with 17 bases in between. Germline V gene data show CDR1 as MNHEY and CDR2 as SVGEGT. The CDR3 DNA follows: TGTGCCAGCAGCCAAGAAGCCCCTGAGGCCCAGTACTTC. This encodes CASSQEAPEAQYF.